The clone carrying this T cell receptor (beta chain) was found many times. What it binds is unknown. TCR beta libraries were prepared from cDNA with unique molecular identifiers. TCRdb re-called the PCR reads with MiXCR, one entry per CDR3 protein. This table holds about 810,000 distinct CDR3 sequences, roughly 58% found once. The source of the sample is a study of post-analysis software for immune sequencing data. General study points: The study found TRBV5-6, TRBV5-1 and TRBV20-1 among roughly 5 TRBV segments more frequent in patients than controls.

The germline V gene has CDR1 DFQATT and CDR2 SNEGSKA (reference sequence). The CDR3 runs to 12 residues. V gave up 3 bases and J gave up 5 bases, with 8 bases separating them. Sequenced: blood. The source is a girl aged 5 to 17 with multiple sclerosis. The V gene is TRBV20-1, the J gene TRBJ2-1; D call uncertain. CDR3 in amino acids: CSARVADNEQFF. The CDR3 DNA follows: TGCAGTGCTAGGGTCGCAGACAATGAGCAGTTCTTC.